This T cell receptor beta chain is drawn from a study of T cell repertoires in cytomegalovirus infection. Study-level background: Based on public TCR beta signatures, there were indications of CMV infection and of a matching HLA type. Findings and caveats of the study: HLA-C-restricted TCR beta clonotypes specific for CMV led the ex vivo response. Of the TCR beta families, the public ones yielded a cumulative frequency that identified carriers of CMV plus the relevant HLA.

From the reads, TCRdb called clonotypes with MiXCR, one entry per CDR3 protein. The repertoire consists of approximately 76,000 distinct CDR3 sequences, with around 3.4% occurring once and the leading ten covering under 5.5%. Ten or more counts support this clonotype. Its antigen is still unknown. The receptor comes from a human donor in good health (CMV status not recorded). Some clones in this sample may be carry-over from other donors' samples. The specimen sequenced was PBMCs.

DNA of the CDR3: TGTGCCGGTAAACAGGGGGACTATGGGAACACTGAAGCTTTCTTT. Its protein is CAGKQGDYGNTEAFF. The chain is built from TRBV7-9 and TRBJ1-1, with 8 bases fitting TRBD1. The J segment lost 1 base and the V segment lost 11 bases, leaving 12 bases of the junction unmatched. Germline CDR1 reads SEHNR; CDR2 reads FQNEAQ (reference sequence). CDR3 size: 15 residues.